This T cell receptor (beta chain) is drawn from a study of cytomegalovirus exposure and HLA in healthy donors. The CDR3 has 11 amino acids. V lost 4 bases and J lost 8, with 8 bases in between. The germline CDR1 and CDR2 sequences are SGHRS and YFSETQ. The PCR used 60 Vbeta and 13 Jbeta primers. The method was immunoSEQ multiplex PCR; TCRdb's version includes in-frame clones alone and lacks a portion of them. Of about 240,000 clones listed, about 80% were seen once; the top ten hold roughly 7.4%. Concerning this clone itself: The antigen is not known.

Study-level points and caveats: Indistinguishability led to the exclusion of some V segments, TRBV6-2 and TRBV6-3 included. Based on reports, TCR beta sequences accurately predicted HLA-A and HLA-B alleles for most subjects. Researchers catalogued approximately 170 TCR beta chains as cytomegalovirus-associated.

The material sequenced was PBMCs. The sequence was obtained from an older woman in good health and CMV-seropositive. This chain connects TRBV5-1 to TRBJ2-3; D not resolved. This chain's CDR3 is CASSADFTQYF. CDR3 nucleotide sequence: TGCGCCAGCAGCGCGGATTTTACGCAGTATTTT.